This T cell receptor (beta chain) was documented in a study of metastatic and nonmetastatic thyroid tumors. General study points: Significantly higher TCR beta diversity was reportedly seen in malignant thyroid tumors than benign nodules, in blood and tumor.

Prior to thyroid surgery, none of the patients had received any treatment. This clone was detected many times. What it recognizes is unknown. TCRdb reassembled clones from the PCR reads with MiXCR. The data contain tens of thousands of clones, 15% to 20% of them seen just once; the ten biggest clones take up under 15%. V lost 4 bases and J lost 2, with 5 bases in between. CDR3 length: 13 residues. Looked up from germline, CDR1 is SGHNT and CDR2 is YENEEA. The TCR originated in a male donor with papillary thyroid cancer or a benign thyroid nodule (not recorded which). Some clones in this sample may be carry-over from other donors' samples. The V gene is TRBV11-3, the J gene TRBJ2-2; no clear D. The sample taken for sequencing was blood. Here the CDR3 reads CASSWENTGELFF. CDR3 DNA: TGTGCCAGCAGCTGGGAAAACACCGGGGAGCTGTTTTTT.